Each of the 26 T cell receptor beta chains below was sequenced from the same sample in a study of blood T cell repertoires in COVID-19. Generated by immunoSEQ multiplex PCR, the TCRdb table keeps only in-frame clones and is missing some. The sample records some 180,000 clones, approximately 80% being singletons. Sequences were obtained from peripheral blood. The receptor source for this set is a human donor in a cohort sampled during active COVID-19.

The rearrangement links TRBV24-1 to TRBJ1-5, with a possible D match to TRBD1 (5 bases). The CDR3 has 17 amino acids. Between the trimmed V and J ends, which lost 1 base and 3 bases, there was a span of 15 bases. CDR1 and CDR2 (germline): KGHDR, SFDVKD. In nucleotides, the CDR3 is TGTGCCACCAGTGATTTAGGAGCAGCCAGGGACAATCAGCCCCAGCATTTT. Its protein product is CATSDLGAARDNQPQHF.

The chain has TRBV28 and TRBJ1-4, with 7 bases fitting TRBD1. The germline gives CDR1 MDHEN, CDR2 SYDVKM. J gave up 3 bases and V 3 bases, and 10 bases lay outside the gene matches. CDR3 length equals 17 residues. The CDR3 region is CASSFWPTRGANEKLFF. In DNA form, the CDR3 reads TGTGCCAGCAGTTTTTGGCCTACCAGGGGGGCTAATGAAAAACTGTTTTTT.

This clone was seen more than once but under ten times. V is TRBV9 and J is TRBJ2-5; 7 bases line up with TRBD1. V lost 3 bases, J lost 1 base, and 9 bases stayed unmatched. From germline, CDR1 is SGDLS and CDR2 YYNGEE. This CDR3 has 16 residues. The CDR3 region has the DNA TGTGCCAGCAGCGCGACCGGGACAGTCACCCAAGAGACCCAGTACTTC. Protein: CASSATGTVTQETQYF.

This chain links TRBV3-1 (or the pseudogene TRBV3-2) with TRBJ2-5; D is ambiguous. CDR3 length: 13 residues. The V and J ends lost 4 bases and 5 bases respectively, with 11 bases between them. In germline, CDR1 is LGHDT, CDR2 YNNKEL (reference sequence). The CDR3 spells CASSPTDGETQYF. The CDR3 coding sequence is TGTGCCAGCAGCCCGACTGATGGGGAGACCCAGTACTTC.

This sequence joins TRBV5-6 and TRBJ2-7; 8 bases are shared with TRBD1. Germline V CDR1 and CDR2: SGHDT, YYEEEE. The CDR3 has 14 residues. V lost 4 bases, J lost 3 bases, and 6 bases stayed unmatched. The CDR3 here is CASSDLTGVYEQYF. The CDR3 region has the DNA TGTGCCAGCAGCGATCTGACAGGGGTCTACGAGCAGTACTTC.

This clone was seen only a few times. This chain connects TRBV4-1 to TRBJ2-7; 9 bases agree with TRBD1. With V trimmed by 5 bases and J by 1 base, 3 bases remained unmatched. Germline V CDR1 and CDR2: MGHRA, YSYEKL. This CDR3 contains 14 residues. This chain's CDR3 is CASSYDRGSYEQYF. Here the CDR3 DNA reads TGCGCCAGCAGCTACGACAGGGGGTCCTACGAGCAGTACTTC.

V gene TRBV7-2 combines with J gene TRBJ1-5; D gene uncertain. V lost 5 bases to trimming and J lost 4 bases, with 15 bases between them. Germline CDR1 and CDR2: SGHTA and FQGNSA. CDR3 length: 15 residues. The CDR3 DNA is TGTGCCAGCAGCACCCAAGCGTCGGAGAATCAGCCCCAGCATTTT. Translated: CASSTQASENQPQHF.

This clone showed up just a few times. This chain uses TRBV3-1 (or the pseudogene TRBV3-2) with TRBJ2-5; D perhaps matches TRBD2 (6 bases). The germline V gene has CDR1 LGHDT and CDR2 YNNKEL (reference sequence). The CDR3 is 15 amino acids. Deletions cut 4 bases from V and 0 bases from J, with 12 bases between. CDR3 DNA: TGTGCCAGCAGCCCTCGCGGGGAGTACCAAGAGACCCAGTACTTC. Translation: CASSPRGEYQETQYF.

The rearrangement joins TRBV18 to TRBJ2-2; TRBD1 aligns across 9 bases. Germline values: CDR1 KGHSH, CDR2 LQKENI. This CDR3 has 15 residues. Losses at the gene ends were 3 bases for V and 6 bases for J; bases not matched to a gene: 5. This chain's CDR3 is CASSPRQGVAGELFF. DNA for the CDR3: TGTGCCAGCTCACCGAGACAGGGGGTCGCCGGGGAGCTGTTTTTT.

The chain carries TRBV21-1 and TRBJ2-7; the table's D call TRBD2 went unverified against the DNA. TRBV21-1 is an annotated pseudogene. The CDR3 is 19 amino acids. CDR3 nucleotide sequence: TGTGCCAGCAACATCAAGAGGGCAGCTCGAGATAAGAGCTCCTACGAGCAGTACTTC. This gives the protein CASNIKRAARDKSSYEQYF.

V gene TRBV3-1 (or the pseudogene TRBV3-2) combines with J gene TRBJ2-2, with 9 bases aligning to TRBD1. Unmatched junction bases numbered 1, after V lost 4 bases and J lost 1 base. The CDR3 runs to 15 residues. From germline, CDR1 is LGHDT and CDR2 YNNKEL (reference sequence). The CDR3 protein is CASSPGQGNTGELFF. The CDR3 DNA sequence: TGTGCCAGCAGCCCGGGACAGGGGAACACCGGGGAGCTGTTTTTT.

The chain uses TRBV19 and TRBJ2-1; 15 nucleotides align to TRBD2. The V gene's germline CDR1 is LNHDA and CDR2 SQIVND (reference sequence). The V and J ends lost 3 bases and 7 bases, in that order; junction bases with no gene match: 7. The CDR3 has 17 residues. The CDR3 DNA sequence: TGTGCCAGTAGTATCCTCGGGACTAGCGGGAGGAGGAATGAGCAGTTCTTC. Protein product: CASSILGTSGRRNEQFF.

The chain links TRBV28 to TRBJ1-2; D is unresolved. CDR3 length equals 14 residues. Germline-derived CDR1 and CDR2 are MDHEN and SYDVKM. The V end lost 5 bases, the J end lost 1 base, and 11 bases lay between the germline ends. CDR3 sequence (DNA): TGTGCCAGCAGTGCCGGCGGGGATAACTATGGCTACACCTTC. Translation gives CASSAGGDNYGYTF.

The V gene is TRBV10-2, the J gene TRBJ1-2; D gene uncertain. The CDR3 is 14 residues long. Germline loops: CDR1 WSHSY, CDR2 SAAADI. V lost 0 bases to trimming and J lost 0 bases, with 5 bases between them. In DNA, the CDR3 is TGCGCCAGCAGTGAGTCGTCGGCTAACTATGGCTACACCTTC. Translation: CASSESSANYGYTF.

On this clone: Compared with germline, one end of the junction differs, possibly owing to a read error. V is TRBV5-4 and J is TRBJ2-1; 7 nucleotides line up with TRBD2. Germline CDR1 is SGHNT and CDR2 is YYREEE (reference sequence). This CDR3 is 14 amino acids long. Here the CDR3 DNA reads TGTGCCAGCAGTTTGGGGGGTTCTAGCGGCCCTCAGTTCTTC. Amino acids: CASSLGGSSGPQFF.

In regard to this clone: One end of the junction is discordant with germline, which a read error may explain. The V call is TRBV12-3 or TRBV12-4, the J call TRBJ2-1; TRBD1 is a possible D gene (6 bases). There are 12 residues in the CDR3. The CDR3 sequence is CASSVDSVVRLF. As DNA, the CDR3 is TGTGCCAGCAGTGTGGACAGCGTGGTTCGGCTCTTC.

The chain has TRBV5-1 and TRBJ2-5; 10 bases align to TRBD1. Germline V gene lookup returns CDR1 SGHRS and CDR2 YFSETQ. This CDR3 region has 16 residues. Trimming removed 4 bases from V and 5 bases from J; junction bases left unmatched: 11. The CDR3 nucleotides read TGCGCCAGCAGCCTTACCCGGACAGGGGGGTCGGAGACCCAGTACTTC. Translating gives CASSLTRTGGSETQYF.

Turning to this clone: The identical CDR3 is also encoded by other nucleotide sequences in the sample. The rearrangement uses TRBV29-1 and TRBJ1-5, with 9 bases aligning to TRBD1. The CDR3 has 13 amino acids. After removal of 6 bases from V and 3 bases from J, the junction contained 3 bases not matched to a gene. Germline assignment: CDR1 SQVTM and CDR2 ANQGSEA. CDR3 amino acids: CSVGDRVNQPQHF. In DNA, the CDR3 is TGCAGCGTCGGGGACAGGGTCAATCAGCCCCAGCATTTT. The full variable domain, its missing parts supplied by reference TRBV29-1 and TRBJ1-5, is SAVISQKPSRDICQRGTSLTIQCQVDSQVTMMFWYRQQPGQSLTLIATANQGSEATYESGFVIDKFPISRPNLTFSTLTVSNMSPEDSSIYLCSVGDRVNQPQHFGDGTRLSIL.

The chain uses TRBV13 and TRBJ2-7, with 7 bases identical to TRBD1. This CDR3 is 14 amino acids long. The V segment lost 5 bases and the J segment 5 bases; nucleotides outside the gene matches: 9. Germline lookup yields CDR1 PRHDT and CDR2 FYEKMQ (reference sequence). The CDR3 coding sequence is TGTGCCAGCAGCCATACCGGGACAGCGAACGAGCAGTACTTC. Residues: CASSHTGTANEQYF.

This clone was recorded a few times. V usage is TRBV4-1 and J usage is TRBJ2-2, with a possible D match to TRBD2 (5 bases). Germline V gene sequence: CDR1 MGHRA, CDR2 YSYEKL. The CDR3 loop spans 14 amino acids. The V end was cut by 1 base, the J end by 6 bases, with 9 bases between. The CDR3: CASSQVGSPGELFF. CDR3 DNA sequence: TGCGCCAGCAGCCAAGTAGGGAGTCCCGGGGAGCTGTTTTTT.

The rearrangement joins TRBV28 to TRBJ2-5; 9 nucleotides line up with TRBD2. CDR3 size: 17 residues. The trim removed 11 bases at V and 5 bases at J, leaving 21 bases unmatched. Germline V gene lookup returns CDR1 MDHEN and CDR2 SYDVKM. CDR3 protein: CAAGGGLAGLISETQYF. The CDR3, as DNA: TGTGCCGCTGGAGGAGGGCTAGCGGGATTAATTTCGGAGACCCAGTACTTC.

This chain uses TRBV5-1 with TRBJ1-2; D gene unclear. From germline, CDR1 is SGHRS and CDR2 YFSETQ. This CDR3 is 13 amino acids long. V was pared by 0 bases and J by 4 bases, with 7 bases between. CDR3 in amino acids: CASSLERVYGYTF. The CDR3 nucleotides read TGCGCCAGCAGCTTGGAGCGGGTCTATGGCTACACCTTC.

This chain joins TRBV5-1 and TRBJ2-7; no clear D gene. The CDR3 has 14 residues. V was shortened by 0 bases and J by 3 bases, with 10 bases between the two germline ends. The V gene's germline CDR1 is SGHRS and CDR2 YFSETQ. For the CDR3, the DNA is TGCGCCAGCAGCTTGGGTGGGCTCGTCTACGAGCAGTACTTC. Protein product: CASSLGGLVYEQYF.

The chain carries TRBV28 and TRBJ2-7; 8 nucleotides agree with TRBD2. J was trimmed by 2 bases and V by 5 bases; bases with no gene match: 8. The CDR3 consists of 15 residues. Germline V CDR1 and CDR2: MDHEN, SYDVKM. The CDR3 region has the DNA TGTGCCAGCAGTCAACCTACGGGGGGGCCCTACGAGCAGTACTTC. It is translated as CASSQPTGGPYEQYF.

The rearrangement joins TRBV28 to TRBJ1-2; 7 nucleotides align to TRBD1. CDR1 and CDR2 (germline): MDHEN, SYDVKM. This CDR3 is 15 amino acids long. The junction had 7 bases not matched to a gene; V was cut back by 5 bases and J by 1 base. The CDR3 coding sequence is TGTGCCAGCAGTCCAGGACAGGTTTTTAACTATGGCTACACCTTC. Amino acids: CASSPGQVFNYGYTF.

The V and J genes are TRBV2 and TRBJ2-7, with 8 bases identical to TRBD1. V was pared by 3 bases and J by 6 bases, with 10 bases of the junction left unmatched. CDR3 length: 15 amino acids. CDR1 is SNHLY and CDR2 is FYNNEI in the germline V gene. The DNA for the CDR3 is TGTGCCAGCAGTGAGGTTGGACAGGGTTACTCCGAGCAGTACTTC. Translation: CASSEVGQGYSEQYF.